This T cell receptor (beta chain) is drawn from a study of T cell repertoires in cytomegalovirus infection. Study background: It was the public TCR beta signatures that indicated both CMV infection and matching HLA type. Overall study results and limits: Identification of carriers of CMV plus the relevant HLA was achieved through cumulative public TCR beta family frequency. In two of eight donors, the top clonotype was HLA-C-restricted CMV-specific.

This clonotype appeared many times. Its antigen is as yet unknown. MiXCR, run by TCRdb on the reads, gives a single entry per CDR3 protein. The repertoire holds more than 150,000 distinct CDR3 sequences, with roughly 20% as singletons. The TCR comes from a human donor in good health (CMV status not recorded). Some clones in this sample may be carry-over from other donors' samples. The sample was PBMCs.

CDR3 residues: CASGLDPNTEAFF. For the CDR3, the DNA is TGTGCTAGTGGTTTGGACCCCAACACTGAAGCTTTCTTT. The rearrangement joins TRBV12-5 to TRBJ1-1; D unresolved. V was trimmed by 1 base and J by 2 bases, leaving 5 bases between them. This CDR3 contains 13 residues. Germline-derived CDR1 and CDR2 are LGHNT and FRNRAP.